This passage covers 21 T cell receptor beta chains from one sample sequenced in a study of T cells in Graves' hyperthyroidism and ophthalmopathy. Authors of the study amplified TCR beta CDR3 regions from RNA transcripts. First-round RT-PCR with HTBI primers amplified the TCR CDR3 region. From the multiplex PCR reads, TCRdb called clonotypes with MiXCR, one entry per CDR3 protein. The sample carries some 440,000 distinct CDR3 sequences, approximately 14% recorded once. The source material was blood. Source of these receptors: a woman aged 18-29 years with Graves' hyperthyroidism.

This clonotype was found many times. The V gene is TRBV6-1, the J gene TRBJ2-7; a possible D gene is TRBD1 (6 bases). Trimming took 2 bases from V and 1 from J, leaving 12 bases between them. The CDR3 sequence is 15 residues long. Germline values: CDR1 MNHNS, CDR2 SASEGT. The CDR3 loop is CASSELPDSSYEQYF. The CDR3 DNA reads as TGTGCCAGCAGTGAACTACCGGACAGTTCCTACGAGCAGTACTTC.

This clonotype was counted at least ten times. The chain links TRBV2 to TRBJ1-4; 7 bases agree with TRBD1. Looked up from germline, CDR1 is SNHLY and CDR2 is FYNNEI. J was trimmed by 5 bases and V by 6 bases; bases with no gene match: 9. This CDR3 region has 15 residues. The CDR3 nucleotides read TGTGCCAGCAGATACAGACAGGGTCCCAATGAAAAACTGTTTTTT. It is translated as CASRYRQGPNEKLFF.

Ten or more counts support this clonotype. J is TRBJ2-3 and V is TRBV3-1; D gene ambiguous. The germline V gene has CDR1 LGHDT and CDR2 YNNKEL (reference sequence). Trimming pared 3 bases from V and 2 bases from J, leaving 6 bases between. The CDR3 totals 13 residues. The CDR3 reads CASSQKPTDTQYF. The CDR3 coding sequence is TGTGCCAGCAGCCAGAAGCCCACAGATACGCAGTATTTT.

The genes are TRBV5-6 and TRBJ1-4, with D possibly being TRBD1 (6 bases). The CDR3 runs to 13 residues. Trimming took 2 bases from V and 7 from J, leaving 9 bases between them. From germline, CDR1 is SGHDT and CDR2 YYEEEE. This chain's CDR3 is CASSFGQSEKLFF. The CDR3 DNA reads as TGTGCCAGCAGCTTTGGACAGAGTGAAAAACTGTTTTTT.

Ten or more counts support this clonotype. The genes are TRBV3-1 and TRBJ1-4, with a tentative D call TRBD1 (6 bases). This CDR3 is 14 amino acids long. V was clipped by 3 bases and J by 7 bases, with 12 bases between them. Germline assignment: CDR1 LGHDT and CDR2 YNNKEL (reference sequence). CDR3 in amino acids: CASSHGKGGEKLFF. In DNA form, the CDR3 reads TGTGCCAGCAGCCACGGGAAAGGGGGTGAAAAACTGTTTTTT.

The chain uses TRBV14 and TRBJ2-1, with D unresolved. V dropped 1 base and J dropped 9 bases, with 16 bases sitting between them. CDR1 is SGHDN and CDR2 is FVKESK in the germline V gene. The CDR3 contains 15 residues. The CDR3 coding sequence is TGTGCCAGCAGCCAAGTCGTAACAGTGGCGTCTGAGCAGTTCTTC. This gives the protein CASSQVVTVASEQFF.

The sample holds many counts of this clonotype. The chain links TRBV29-1 to TRBJ2-7, with D perhaps matching TRBD2 (5 bases). V was cut by 4 bases and J by 2 bases, with 12 bases left in between. CDR3 length equals 13 residues. Germline V gene data show CDR1 as SQVTM and CDR2 as ANQGSEA. CDR3 protein: CSVVRRETYEQYF. CDR3 nucleotide sequence: TGCAGCGTTGTGCGACGGGAAACCTACGAGCAGTACTTC.

J is TRBJ2-7 and V is TRBV7-9; either TRBD1 or TRBD2 may fit D (5 bases each). The CDR3 runs to 13 residues. Trimming shortened V by 5 bases and J by 3 bases, and 11 bases separated the two germline ends. The germline CDR1 and CDR2 sequences are SEHNR and FQNEAQ (reference sequence). The CDR3 is CASSRGGDYEQYF. CDR3 bases: TGTGCCAGCAGCCGGGGCGGAGACTACGAGCAGTACTTC.

Points on this clonotype: Compared with germline, one end of the junction differs, possibly owing to a read error. The rearrangement joins TRBV4-1 to TRBJ1-2; perhaps TRBD1 as D (5 bases). The V gene's germline CDR1 is MGHRA and CDR2 YSYEKL. The CDR3 length is 14 residues. CDR3 nucleotide sequence: TGTGCCAGCAGCCAAAGGGACGGACTGAATGGCTACACCTTC. Residues: CASSQRDGLNGYTF.

This clonotype has at least ten counts. An end of the junction differs from the germline gene, which may be a read error. The gene calls are TRBV28 and TRBJ2-5; D not resolved. The CDR3 spans 11 residues. Germline CDR1 and CDR2: MDHEN and SYDVKM. The CDR3 is CASNLGETQYF. The DNA of the CDR3 is TGTGCCAGCAATTTAGGAGAGACCCAGTACTTC. The whole variable domain, filled in from reference TRBV28 and TRBJ2-5, reads DVKVTQSSRYLVKRTGEKVFLECVQDMDHENMFWYRQDPGLGLRLIYFSYDVKMKEKGDIPEGYSVSREKKERFSLILESASTNQTSMYLCASNLGETQYFGPGTRLLVL.

Only a few counts were recorded for this clonotype. One junction end does not reproduce the germline sequence, and a read error may be involved. The chain employs TRBV12-3 or TRBV12-4 and TRBJ1-2, with D possibly matching TRBD1 (5 bases). The CDR3 has 13 residues. CDR3 sequence: CAGSFIRGVGYTF. The CDR3 DNA sequence: TGTGCCGGCAGTTTCATCCGAGGGGTTGGCTACACCTTC.

The sample holds a few counts of this clonotype. This chain connects TRBV6-1 to TRBJ2-2; D is uncertain. CDR1 and CDR2 from the germline V gene are MNHNS and SASEGT. The length of the CDR3 is 12 residues. Trimming took off 5 bases at V and 7 bases at J, with 8 bases between the two ends. The DNA of the CDR3 is TGTGCCAGCAGTTACCTGAGCGGGGAGCTGTTTTTT. Its protein is CASSYLSGELFF.

In its sample, this clonotype was seen many times. The chain links TRBV20-1 to TRBJ1-1, with 7 bases that match TRBD1. V shed 5 bases, J shed 1 base, and the junction held 4 bases outside the gene matches. The CDR3 loop spans 13 amino acids. The germline CDR1 and CDR2 sequences are DFQATT and SNEGSKA (reference sequence). Written as DNA, the CDR3 is TGCAGTGCTCAAGGGGGCTCGAACACTGAAGCTTTCTTT. The encoded protein is CSAQGGSNTEAFF.

CDR3 bases: TGTGCCAGCACCCGGGGGCCTCCTCGGAATTCACCCCTCCACTTT. This translates into CASTRGPPRNSPLHF. The J gene is TRBJ1-6, the V gene TRBV6-2 or TRBV6-3, with a possible D match to TRBD1 (6 bases). V gave up 7 bases and J gave up 7 bases, with 17 bases separating them. The CDR3 spans 15 residues. From germline, CDR1 is MNHEY and CDR2 SVGEGT.

This clonotype appeared many times. The chain links TRBV18 to TRBJ1-1; D is unclear. The V end lost 3 bases, the J end lost 3 bases, and 8 bases lay between the germline ends. In germline, CDR1 is KGHSH, CDR2 LQKENI. This CDR3 region has 13 residues. The CDR3, as DNA: TGTGCCAGCTCACCGGTAAGGGACACTGAAGCTTTCTTT. Translating it yields CASSPVRDTEAFF.

This clonotype was detected a few times. V is TRBV20-1 and J is TRBJ2-1, with a tentative D call TRBD1 (6 bases). The V gene lost 7 bases and the J gene lost 8 bases, with 24 bases spanning the gap. The CDR3 consists of 15 residues. In germline, CDR1 is DFQATT, CDR2 SNEGSKA (reference sequence). CDR3 nucleotide sequence: TGCAGTGGGTCGTTTGTCTGGGCCAGGGGCGATGAGCAGTTCTTC. Translation gives CSGSFVWARGDEQFF.

V and J are TRBV6-1 and TRBJ2-7; the D gene is possibly TRBD2 (6 bases). CDR1 and CDR2 (germline): MNHNS, SASEGT. The CDR3 length is 14 residues. V lost 6 bases and J lost 2, with 14 bases in between. CDR3 sequence (DNA): TGTGCCAGCAGCCCAGTCGGGGGTCCCTACGAGCAGTACTTC. Its protein is CASSPVGGPYEQYF.

The chain links TRBV11-3 to TRBJ2-1; D gene ambiguous. Trimming took off 6 bases at V and 6 bases at J, with 9 bases between the two ends. Germline assignment: CDR1 SGHNT and CDR2 YENEEA. The CDR3 has 12 residues. CDR3 nucleotides: TGTGCCAGCAGTAACCGGACCAATGAGCAGTTCTTC. Translating gives CASSNRTNEQFF. Full variable domain (remainder filled in from reference TRBV11-3 and TRBJ2-1): EAGVVQSPRYKIIEKKQPVAFWCNPISGHNTLYWYLQNLGQGPELLIRYENEEAVDDSQLPKDRFSAERLKGVDSTLKIQPAELGDSAVYLCASSNRTNEQFFGPGTRLTVL.

The chain combines TRBV7-8 with TRBJ2-6; D perhaps matches TRBD1 (5 bases). Looked up from germline, CDR1 is SGHVS and CDR2 is FQNEAQ. The CDR3 loop spans 16 amino acids. The ends were cut back, 2 bases at V and 4 bases at J, with 12 bases in the middle. The CDR3 DNA sequence: TGTGCCAGCAGCTTAAGATGGGGCTCCGGGGCCAACGTCCTGACTTTC. Translating it yields CASSLRWGSGANVLTF.

This clonotype was seen ten or more times. The chain employs TRBV18 and TRBJ2-1, with 10 bases fitting TRBD2. The CDR3 totals 16 residues. Germline CDR1 is KGHSH and CDR2 is LQKENI. V was pared by 2 bases and J by 3 bases, with 4 bases of the junction left unmatched. DNA for the CDR3: TGTGCCAGCTCACCAGTAGCGGGAGGCCTCTACAATGAGCAGTTCTTC. Encoded protein: CASSPVAGGLYNEQFF. Drawing the rest from reference TRBV18 and TRBJ2-1, the complete variable domain is NAGVMQNPRHLVRRRGQEARLRCSPMKGHSHVYWYRQLPEEGLKFMVYLQKENIIDESGMPKERFSAEFPKEGPSILRIQQVVRGDSAAYFCASSPVAGGLYNEQFFGPGTRLTVL.

This clonotype has just a few counts. DNA for the CDR3: TGCAGTGCTAGGGACCCCTATAGCAATCAGCCCCAGCATTTT. Residues: CSARDPYSNQPQHF. The J gene is TRBJ1-5, the V gene TRBV20-1; D gene ambiguous. In germline, CDR1 is DFQATT, CDR2 SNEGSKA (reference sequence). V shed 3 bases and J shed 0 bases, with 9 bases lying between them. The CDR3 is made up of 14 amino acids.